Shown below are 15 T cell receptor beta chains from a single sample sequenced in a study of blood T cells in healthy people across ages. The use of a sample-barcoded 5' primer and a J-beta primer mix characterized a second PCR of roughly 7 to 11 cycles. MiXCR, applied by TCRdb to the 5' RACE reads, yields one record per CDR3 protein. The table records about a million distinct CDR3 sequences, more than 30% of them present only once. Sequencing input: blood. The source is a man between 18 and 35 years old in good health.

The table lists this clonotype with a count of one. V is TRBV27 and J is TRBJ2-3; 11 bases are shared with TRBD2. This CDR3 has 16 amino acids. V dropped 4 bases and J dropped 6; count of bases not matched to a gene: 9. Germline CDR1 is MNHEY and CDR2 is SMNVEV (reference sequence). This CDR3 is CASSYRGLAVPDTQYF. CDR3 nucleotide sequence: TGTGCCAGCAGTTATAGGGGACTAGCGGTCCCCGATACGCAGTATTTT.

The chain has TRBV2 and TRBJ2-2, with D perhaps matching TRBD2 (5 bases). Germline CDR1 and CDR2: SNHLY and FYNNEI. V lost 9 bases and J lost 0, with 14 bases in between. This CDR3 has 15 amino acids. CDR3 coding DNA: TGTGCCAGTAACCCCGGGAACACGAACACCGGGGAGCTGTTTTTT. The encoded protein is CASNPGNTNTGELFF.

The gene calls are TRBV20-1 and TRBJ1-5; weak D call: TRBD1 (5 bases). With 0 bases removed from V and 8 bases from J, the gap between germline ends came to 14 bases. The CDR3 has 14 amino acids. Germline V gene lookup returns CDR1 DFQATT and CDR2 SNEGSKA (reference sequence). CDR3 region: CSAREGTTMEPQHF. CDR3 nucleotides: TGCAGTGCTAGAGAAGGGACCACAATGGAGCCCCAGCATTTT.

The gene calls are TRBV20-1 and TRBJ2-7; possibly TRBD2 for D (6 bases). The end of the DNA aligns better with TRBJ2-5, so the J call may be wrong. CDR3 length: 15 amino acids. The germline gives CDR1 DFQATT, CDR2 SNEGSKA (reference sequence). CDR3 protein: CSARALQEGQETQYF. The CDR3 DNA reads TGCAGTGCTAGAGCCCTGCAGGAGGGCCAAGAGACCCAGTACTTC.

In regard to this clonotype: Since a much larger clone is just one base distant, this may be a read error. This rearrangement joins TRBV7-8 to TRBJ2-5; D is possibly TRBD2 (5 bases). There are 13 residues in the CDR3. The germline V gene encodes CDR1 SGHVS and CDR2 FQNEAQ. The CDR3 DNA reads TGTGCCAACAGCTTGGAAGGGAGAGAGACCCAGTACTTC. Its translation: CANSLEGRETQYF.

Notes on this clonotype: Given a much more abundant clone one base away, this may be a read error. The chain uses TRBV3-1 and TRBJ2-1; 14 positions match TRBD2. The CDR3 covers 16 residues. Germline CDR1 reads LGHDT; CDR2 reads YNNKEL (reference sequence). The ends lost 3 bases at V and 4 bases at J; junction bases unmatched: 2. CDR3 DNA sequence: TGTGCCAGCAGCCAGACTAGCGGGGGGGTTTACAATGAGCAGTTCTTC. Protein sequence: CASSQTSGGVYNEQFF.

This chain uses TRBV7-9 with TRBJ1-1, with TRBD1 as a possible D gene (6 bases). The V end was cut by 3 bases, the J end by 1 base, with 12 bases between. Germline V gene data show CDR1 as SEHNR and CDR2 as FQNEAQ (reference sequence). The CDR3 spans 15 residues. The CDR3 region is CASSFDRRSNTEAFF. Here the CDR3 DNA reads TGTGCCAGCAGCTTTGACAGGCGATCGAACACTGAAGCTTTCTTT.

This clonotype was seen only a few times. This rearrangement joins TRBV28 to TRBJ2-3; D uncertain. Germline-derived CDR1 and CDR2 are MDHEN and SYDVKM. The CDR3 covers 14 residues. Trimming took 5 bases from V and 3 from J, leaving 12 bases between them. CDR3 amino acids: CASSPRQLTDTQYF. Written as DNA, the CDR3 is TGTGCCAGCAGTCCAAGACAATTGACAGATACGCAGTATTTT.

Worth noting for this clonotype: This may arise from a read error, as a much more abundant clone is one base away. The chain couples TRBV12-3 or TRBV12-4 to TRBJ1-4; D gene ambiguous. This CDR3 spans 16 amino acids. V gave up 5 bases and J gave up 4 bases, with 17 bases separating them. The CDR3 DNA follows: TGTGCCAGCAGTCGAAGCCTTGACGACCTTAATGAAAAACTGTTTTTT. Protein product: CASSRSLDDLNEKLFF.

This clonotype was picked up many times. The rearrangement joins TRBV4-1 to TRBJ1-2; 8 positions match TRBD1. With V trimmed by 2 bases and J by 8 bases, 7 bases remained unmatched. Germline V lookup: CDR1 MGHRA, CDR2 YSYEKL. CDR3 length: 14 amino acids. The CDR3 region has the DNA TGCGCCAGCAGCCAACTAGGACAGGGTACAGGCTACACCTTC. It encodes CASSQLGQGTGYTF.

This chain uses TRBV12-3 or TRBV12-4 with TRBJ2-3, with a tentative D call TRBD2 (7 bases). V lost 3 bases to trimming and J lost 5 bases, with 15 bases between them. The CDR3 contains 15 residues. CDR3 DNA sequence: TGTGCCAGCAGTTTTGGGGGGGCGAAGGGAGATACGCAGTATTTT. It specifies CASSFGGAKGDTQYF.

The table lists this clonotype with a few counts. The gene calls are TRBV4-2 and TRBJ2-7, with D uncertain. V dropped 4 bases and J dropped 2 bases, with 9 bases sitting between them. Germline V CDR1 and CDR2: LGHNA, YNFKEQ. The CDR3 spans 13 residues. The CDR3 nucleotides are TGTGCCAGCAGCCGGGATTCTCCCTACGAGCAGTACTTC. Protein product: CASSRDSPYEQYF.

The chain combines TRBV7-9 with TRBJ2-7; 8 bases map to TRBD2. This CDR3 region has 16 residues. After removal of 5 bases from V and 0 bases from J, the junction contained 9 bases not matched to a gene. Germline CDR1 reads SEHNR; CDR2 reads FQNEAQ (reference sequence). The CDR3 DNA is TGTGCCAGCAGCCCCCCAGCGGGGGCTTTCTCCTACGAGCAGTACTTC. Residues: CASSPPAGAFSYEQYF.

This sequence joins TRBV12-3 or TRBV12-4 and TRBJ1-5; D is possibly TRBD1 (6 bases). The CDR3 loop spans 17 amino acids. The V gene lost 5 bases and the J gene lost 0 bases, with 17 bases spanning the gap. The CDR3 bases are TGTGCCAGCAGTACCTCACCAGGGGTTTATAGCAATCAGCCCCAGCATTTT. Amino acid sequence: CASSTSPGVYSNQPQHF.

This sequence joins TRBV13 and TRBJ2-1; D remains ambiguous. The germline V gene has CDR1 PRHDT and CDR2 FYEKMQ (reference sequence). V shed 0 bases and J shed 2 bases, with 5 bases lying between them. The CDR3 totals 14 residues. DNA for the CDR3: TGTGCCAGCAGCTTAGGGGTCCCCTACAATGAGCAGTTCTTC. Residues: CASSLGVPYNEQFF.